This T cell receptor beta chain comes out of a study of OX40 agonist ivuxolimab in advanced cancers. The assay was immunoSEQ multiplex PCR, and TCRdb's table has in-frame clones only and misses some. The sample records 39,000 or so clones, roughly 89% being singletons. In germline, CDR1 is SGHDN, CDR2 FVKESK. The CDR3 sequence is 14 residues long. V shed 2 bases and J shed 1 base, with 8 bases lying between them. This clonotype was sampled from an adult with an advanced solid tumor such as melanoma, head and neck, liver or kidney cancer. The specimen was CD4+ or CD8+ T cells sorted from blood, collected in a trial of the OX40 agonist ivuxolimab. The chain couples TRBV14 to TRBJ1-2; D is uncertain. The CDR3 region is CASSQSPVNYGYTF. The DNA of the CDR3 is TGTGCCAGCAGCCAAAGCCCAGTTAACTATGGCTACACCTTC.